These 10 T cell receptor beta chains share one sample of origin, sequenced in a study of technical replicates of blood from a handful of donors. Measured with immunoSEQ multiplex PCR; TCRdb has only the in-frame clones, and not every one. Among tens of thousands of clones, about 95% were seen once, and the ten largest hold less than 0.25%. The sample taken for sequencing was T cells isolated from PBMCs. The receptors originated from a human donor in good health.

The CDR3 DNA sequence: TGCACCAGCAGCCAAGATAATGGGAACAGGGGGAAAGCTTTCTTT. It encodes CTSSQDNGNRGKAFF. The chain carries TRBV1 and TRBJ1-1; the table assigns TRBD1, which was not confirmed against the DNA. TRBV1 is annotated as a pseudogene. The CDR3 covers 15 residues.

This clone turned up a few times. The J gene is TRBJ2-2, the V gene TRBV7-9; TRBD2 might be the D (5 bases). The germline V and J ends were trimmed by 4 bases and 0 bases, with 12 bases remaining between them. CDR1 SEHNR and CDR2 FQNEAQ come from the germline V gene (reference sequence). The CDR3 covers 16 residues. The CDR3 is CASSSLRLSNTGELFF. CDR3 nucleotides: TGTGCCAGCAGCTCCCTGAGACTATCGAACACCGGGGAGCTGTTTTTT.

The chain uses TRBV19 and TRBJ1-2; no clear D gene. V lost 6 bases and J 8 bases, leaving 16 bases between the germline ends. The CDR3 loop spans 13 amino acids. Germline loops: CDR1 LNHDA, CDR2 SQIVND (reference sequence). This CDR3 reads CASRPLFTGGYTF. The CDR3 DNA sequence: TGTGCCAGTAGACCCCTGTTCACGGGGGGCTACACCTTC.

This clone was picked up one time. CDR3 bases: TGTGCCAGCAGCGCCGGGACAGGGATGGATACGCAGTATTTT. As protein: CASSAGTGMDTQYF. The V and J genes are TRBV7-7 and TRBJ2-3; 9 bases agree with TRBD1. CDR1 is SSHAT and CDR2 is FNYEAQ in the germline V gene (reference sequence). The CDR3 length is 14 residues. J was trimmed by 6 bases and V by 5 bases; bases with no gene match: 6. Looking up the rest from reference TRBV7-7 and TRBJ2-3 gives the full variable domain: GAGVSQSPRYKVTKRGQDVTLRCDPISSHATLYWYQQALGQGPEFLTYFNYEAQPDKSGLPSDRFSAERPEGSISTLTIQRTEQRDSAMYRCASSAGTGMDTQYFGPGTRLTVL.

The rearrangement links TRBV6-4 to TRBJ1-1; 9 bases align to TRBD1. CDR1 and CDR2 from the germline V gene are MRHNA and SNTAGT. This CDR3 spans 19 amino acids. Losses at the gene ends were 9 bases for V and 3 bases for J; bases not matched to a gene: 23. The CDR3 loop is CARAPGQGITPNFDTEAFF. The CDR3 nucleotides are TGTGCCAGGGCGCCGGGACAGGGTATCACACCGAATTTTGACACTGAAGCTTTCTTT.

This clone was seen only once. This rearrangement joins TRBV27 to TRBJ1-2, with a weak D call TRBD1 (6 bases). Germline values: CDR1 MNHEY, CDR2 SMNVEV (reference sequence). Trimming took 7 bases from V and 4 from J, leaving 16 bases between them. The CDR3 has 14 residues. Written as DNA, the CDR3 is TGTGCCAGCAAAACCGGGGGGCGCGTCTATGGCTACACCTTC. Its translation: CASKTGGRVYGYTF.

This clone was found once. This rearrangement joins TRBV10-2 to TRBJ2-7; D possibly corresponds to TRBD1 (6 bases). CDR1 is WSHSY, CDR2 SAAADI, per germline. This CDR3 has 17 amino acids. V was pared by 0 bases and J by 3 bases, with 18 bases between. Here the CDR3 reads CASSESMVRTDDYEQYF. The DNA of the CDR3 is TGCGCCAGCAGTGAGTCGATGGTCCGGACAGATGACTACGAGCAGTACTTC.

The CDR3 DNA reads as TGTGCCACCAGCAGATCCTCGAGAGGTACTAATGAAAAACTGTTTTTT. It specifies CATSRSSRGTNEKLFF. The chain uses TRBV15 and TRBJ1-4; D unresolved. This CDR3 is 16 amino acids long. Germline V gene sequence: CDR1 LNHNV, CDR2 YYDKDF (reference sequence). V lost 2 bases and J lost 2, with 12 bases in between.

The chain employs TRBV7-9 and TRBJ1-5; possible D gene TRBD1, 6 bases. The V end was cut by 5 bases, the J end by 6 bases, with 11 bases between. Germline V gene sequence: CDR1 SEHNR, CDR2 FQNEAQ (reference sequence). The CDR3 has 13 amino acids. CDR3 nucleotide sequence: TGTGCCAGCAGCCGGACAGACGGTCAGCCCCAGCATTTT. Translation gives CASSRTDGQPQHF. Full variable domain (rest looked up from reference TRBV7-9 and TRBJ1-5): DTGVSQNPRHKITKRGQNVTFRCDPISEHNRLYWYRQTLGQGPEFLTYFQNEAQLEKSRLLSDRFSAERPKGSFSTLEIQRTEQGDSAMYLCASSRTDGQPQHFGDGTRLSIL.

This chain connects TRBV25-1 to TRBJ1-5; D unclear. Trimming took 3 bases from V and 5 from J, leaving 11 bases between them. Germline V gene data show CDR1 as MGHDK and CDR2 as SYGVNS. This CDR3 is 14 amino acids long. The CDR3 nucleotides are TGTGCCAGCAGTGACGCGGGATTGCATCAGCCCCAGCATTTT. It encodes CASSDAGLHQPQHF.